The source of this TCR beta chain is a study of blood T cell repertoires in COVID-19 (dated by TCRdb to 2020 to 2022). About the study as a whole: The collaborator samples originated in the United States, Italy and Spain and spanned the acute and convalescent phases of COVID-19. Samples came from the ongoing ImmuneRACE study (first 160 participants) plus 1,254 subjects from 6 global collaborators. Where available, HLA class I and class II types were taken from metadata supplied by the sample provider and were not determined by assay-based typing. Subjects who had been exposed to COVID-19, were actively infected with it, or had recovered from it provided the deeply sampled blood TCRbeta repertoires that made up the dataset. A freely available public database, intended as a resource for researchers studying the immune response to SARS-CoV-2, is where the repertoires were released. A de-identified subject ID, COVID-19 status, age in years and sex were almost always included in the sample metadata. The prospective study material was composed of cDNA or gDNA derived from T cells, B-cell-depleted T cells, or PBMCs.

The immunoSEQ Assay, a bias-controlled multiplex PCR, was used to amplify TCRbeta CDR3 regions from genomic DNA. The paper's data handling went like this. The number of nucleated cells in each sample was estimated from the amplification of reference gene primers within the assay. Sequence reads were collapsed and filtered to measure the absolute abundance of every unique TCRbeta CDR3 rearrangement. For each sample, productive Simpson clonality was calculated by taking the square root of Simpson's diversity index across productive rearrangements. The table was pulled from immuneACCESS by TCRdb, which kept in-frame rearrangements only. Such tables lose some clones; where checked, under half of the loss comes from unresolved V genes, and the rest has no known cause. The V and J calls and clone size are taken from that table; D and trimming were inferred from the DNA. This sample comprises around 300,000 clones, about 88% of them detected only once. The ten largest account for about 3% of the sample.

Per the germline V gene (reference sequence), SEHNR is the CDR1 and FQNEAQ is the CDR2. V ends up 2 bases short and J 1 base short, with an unmatched junction base count of 7. The CDR3 runs 16 amino acids, cysteine and phenylalanine included. The sequence is cut down to CDR3 DNA, 48 bases in frame from base 1. The full study reports these points: The quantity of clinical and demographic metadata differed by source and by participant and was supplied without curation.

Enrolling through a virtual design, the prospective study's participants ranged in age from roughly 18 to 89 years and lived across 24 United States geographic areas. Cohort assignment in the prospective study relied on participant-reported clinical history from a screening survey and a study questionnaire. For ImmuneRACE Cohort 3, a participant was defined as recovered based on two consecutive negative NP/OP PCR tests, clearance by a healthcare professional, or resolution of symptoms. In the prospective study, whole blood, serum and a nasopharyngeal or oropharyngeal swab were collected from each participant by mobile phlebotomists. Prospective study participants could optionally give additional blood draws and questionnaires over a roughly two-month period. Before DNA extraction, prospective study blood samples were shipped either frozen or at room temperature. As concerns this clone: What antigen it recognizes has not been identified. No base-level quality is on record; no much larger clone is a single base apart.

The specimen sequenced was PBMCs or T cells enriched from blood (not recorded which). The chain was built from TRBV7-9 and TRBJ2-5; 7 nucleotides in the junction match TRBD2. The TCR originated in a woman between 45 and 60 years old who had recovered from COVID-19. In nucleotide form, the sequence is TGTGCCAGCAGCTTATCTGGTGGGAGGGGCCAAGAGACCCAGTACTTC. It is translated as CASSLSGGRGQETQYF.